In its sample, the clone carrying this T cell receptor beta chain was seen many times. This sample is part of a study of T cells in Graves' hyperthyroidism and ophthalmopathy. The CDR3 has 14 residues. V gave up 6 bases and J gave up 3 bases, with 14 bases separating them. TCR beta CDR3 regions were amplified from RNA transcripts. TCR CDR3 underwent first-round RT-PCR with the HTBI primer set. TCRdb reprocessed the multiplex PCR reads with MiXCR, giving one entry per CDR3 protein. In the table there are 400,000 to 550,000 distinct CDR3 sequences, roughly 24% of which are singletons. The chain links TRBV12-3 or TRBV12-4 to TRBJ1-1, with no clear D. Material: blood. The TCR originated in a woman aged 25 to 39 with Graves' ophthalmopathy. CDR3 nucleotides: TGTGCCAGCAGCCCCGGCCGAGGACACACTGAAGCTTTCTTT. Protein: CASSPGRGHTEAFF.